This T cell receptor beta chain originates from a study of beta chain features in type 1 diabetes. Worth noting for this clone: Its antigen is still unknown.

Investigators reverse transcribed all isolated RNA, so they sequenced expressed TCRB transcripts. The assay was immunoSEQ multiplex PCR, and TCRdb's table has in-frame clones only and misses some. Of more than 250,000 clones listed, roughly 24% are singletons. Study-wide findings and caveats: Moderate yet significant TCRB CDR3 shortening was seen in Type 1 diabetes patients in all four CD4+ subsets. Patients and controls would be equally affected if PCR favored shorter templates.

The CDR3 is 15 residues long. Trimming cost V 0 bases and J 0 bases, with 8 bases left between them. This clonotype was obtained from a woman in her 30s with type 1 diabetes. The genes are TRBV23-1 and TRBJ2-5; no reliable D call. TRBV23-1 is given ORF status, its function remaining uncertain. The sequenced sample was naive CD4+ T cells from blood. For the CDR3, the DNA is TGCGCCAGCAGTCAATCCCCCAGGTACCAAGAGACCCAGTACTTC. It encodes CASSQSPRYQETQYF.